The rows below give T cell receptor beta chains drawn from one sample of a study of chemoradiotherapy in HPV16-positive cancers. Using immunoSEQ multiplex PCR, the repertoire was profiled, and TCRdb retains in-frame clones only, with some absent. This table holds approximately 6,400 clones, 65% to 80% found once. The sequencing used tumor tissue, collected from a patient who underwent chemoradiotherapy. These receptors all stem from a human donor with HPV-associated anogenital cancer. CDR3s include the opening cysteine and the closing phenylalanine or tryptophan. Not all rows give a size; the values are once, few, many and, for expanded clones, a class.

CDR3 protein: CASSLGLDGLSPLHF
clone size: -
J gene: TRBJ1-6
V gene: TRBV13

CDR3 protein: CASSESRQGANTEAFF
clone size: once
J gene: TRBJ1-1
V gene: TRBV10-1

CDR3 protein: CAWTRDRVLKPNSPLHF
clone size: -
J gene: TRBJ1-6
V gene: TRBV30

CDR3 protein: CASSARGSSYEQYF
clone size: -
J gene: TRBJ2-7
V gene: TRBV9

CDR3 protein: CASLKRGPPNEKLFF
clone size: -
J gene: TRBJ1-4
V gene: TRBV27

CDR3 protein: CASSTPWAGSGISGNTIYF
clone size: -
J gene: TRBJ1-3
V gene: TRBV28

CDR3 protein: CAWSHVTEAFF
clone size: once
J gene: TRBJ1-1
V gene: TRBV30

CDR3 protein: CASSQGILFLDTYNEQFF
clone size: -
J gene: TRBJ2-1
V gene: TRBV4-1

CDR3 protein: CASSLGISGGPSDTQYF
clone size: -
J gene: TRBJ2-3
V gene: TRBV7-2

CDR3 protein: CASSLVNRAKETQYF
clone size: -
J gene: TRBJ2-5
V gene: TRBV7-2

CDR3 protein: CASSFGGPQHF
clone size: -
J gene: TRBJ1-5
V gene: TRBV7-9

CDR3 protein: CASRTPGQGFEKLFF
clone size: -
J gene: TRBJ1-4
V gene: TRBV6-6

CDR3 protein: CASSFGGTASYEQYF
clone size: -
J gene: TRBJ2-7
V gene: TRBV28

CDR3 protein: CATSRVRDNYGYTF
clone size: -
J gene: TRBJ1-2
V gene: TRBV15

CDR3 protein: CTSSQVRQNTEAFF
clone size: -
J gene: TRBJ1-1
V gene: TRBV1

CDR3 protein: CASSEDRFSGANVLTF
clone size: -
J gene: TRBJ2-6
V gene: TRBV4-1

CDR3 protein: CASSPIGPGGTEAFF
clone size: -
J gene: TRBJ1-1
V gene: TRBV5-4

CDR3 protein: CASSIMGRGTDTQYF
clone size: few
J gene: TRBJ2-3
V gene: TRBV19

CDR3 protein: CASSDSNRRLNEKLFF
clone size: -
J gene: TRBJ1-4
V gene: TRBV6-4

CDR3 protein: CASSWPGLAKVRGSNEQFF
clone size: -
J gene: TRBJ2-1
V gene: TRBV7-8

CDR3 protein: CASSPGEGFYNEQFF
clone size: -
J gene: TRBJ2-1
V gene: TRBV7-3

CDR3 protein: CSAFLGQGFF
clone size: -
J gene: TRBJ2-1
V gene: TRBV20-1

CDR3 protein: CASSFKGDYLSYEQYF
clone size: once
J gene: TRBJ2-7
V gene: TRBV28

CDR3 protein: CASTSKWTAYNEQFF
clone size: -
J gene: TRBJ2-1
V gene: TRBV27

CDR3 protein: CASGLDGARGNTIYF
clone size: few
J gene: TRBJ1-3
V gene: TRBV27

CDR3 protein: CASSLTSGKNEQFF
clone size: -
J gene: TRBJ2-1
V gene: TRBV5-4

CDR3 protein: CASSFYRGYYEQYF
clone size: -
J gene: TRBJ2-7
V gene: TRBV27

CDR3 protein: CASSYGGITGEAFF
clone size: -
J gene: TRBJ1-1
V gene: TRBV6-5

CDR3 protein: CASSRASGKGETQYF
clone size: -
J gene: TRBJ2-5
V gene: TRBV27

CDR3 protein: CASSQGVVSEQPQHF
clone size: -
J gene: TRBJ1-5
V gene: TRBV4-3

CDR3 protein: CASSLWTGSNYGYTF
clone size: -
J gene: TRBJ1-2
V gene: TRBV6-1

CDR3 protein: CASSAGNTEAFF
clone size: few
J gene: TRBJ1-1
V gene: TRBV2

CDR3 protein: CASSLLVRRSSGIRTDTQYF
clone size: -
J gene: TRBJ2-3
V gene: TRBV27

CDR3 protein: CASSIDHQDSGNTIYF
clone size: -
J gene: TRBJ1-3
V gene: TRBV19

CDR3 protein: CASSQGDQPQHF
clone size: -
J gene: TRBJ1-5
V gene: TRBV28

CDR3 protein: CASSLERGEAFF
clone size: -
J gene: TRBJ1-1
V gene: TRBV7-9

CDR3 protein: CASSLDPGVDEKLFF
clone size: once
J gene: TRBJ1-4
V gene: TRBV11-2

CDR3 protein: CAWSRTGNTEAFF
clone size: once
J gene: TRBJ1-1
V gene: TRBV30

CDR3 protein: CASSLPLAPDTQYF
clone size: -
J gene: TRBJ2-3
V gene: TRBV5-6

CDR3 protein: CASSIGKRETQYF
clone size: -
J gene: TRBJ2-5
V gene: TRBV19

CDR3 protein: CASSFPRAPYEQYF
clone size: -
J gene: TRBJ2-7
V gene: TRBV28

CDR3 protein: CATSRQDGFPLHF
clone size: -
J gene: TRBJ1-6
V gene: TRBV15

CDR3 protein: CASSWSTSYYTDTQYF
clone size: -
J gene: TRBJ2-3
V gene: TRBV2

CDR3 protein: CAWSVGILSGGHYEQYF
clone size: -
J gene: TRBJ2-7
V gene: TRBV30

CDR3 protein: CASSYSSYEQYF
clone size: few
J gene: TRBJ2-7
V gene: TRBV6-6

CDR3 protein: CASSGGVAYNEQFF
clone size: -
J gene: TRBJ2-1
V gene: TRBV6-1

CDR3 protein: CASSEEGVTGGYTF
clone size: few
J gene: TRBJ1-2
V gene: TRBV2

CDR3 protein: CASSSPWSSGGRNEQFF
clone size: -
J gene: TRBJ2-1
V gene: TRBV28

CDR3 protein: CASSAGGRHLYEQYF
clone size: -
J gene: TRBJ2-7
V gene: TRBV25-1

CDR3 protein: CASSLAGSLGEKLFF
clone size: -
J gene: TRBJ1-4
V gene: TRBV5-1